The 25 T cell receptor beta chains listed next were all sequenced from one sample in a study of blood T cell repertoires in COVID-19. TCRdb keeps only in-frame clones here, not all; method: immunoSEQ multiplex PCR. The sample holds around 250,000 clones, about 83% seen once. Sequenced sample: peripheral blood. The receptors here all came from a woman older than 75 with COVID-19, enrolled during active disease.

The CDR3 region has the DNA TGTGCCAGCAGCTTACTAGCGGGGCGAGATACGCAGTATTTT. Its protein is CASSLLAGRDTQYF. The V call is TRBV7-2, the J call TRBJ2-3; 9 nucleotides align to TRBD2. Germline CDR1 SGHTA, CDR2 FQGNSA. V was clipped by 2 bases and J by 5 bases; unmatched bases: 2. The CDR3 runs to 14 residues. The full variable domain, rest sourced from reference TRBV7-2 and TRBJ2-3, is GAGVSQSPSNKVTEKGKDVELRCDPISGHTALYWYRQSLGQGLEFLIYFQGNSAPDKSGLPSDRFSAERTGGSVSTLTIQRTQQEDSAVYLCASSLLAGRDTQYFGPGTRLTVL.

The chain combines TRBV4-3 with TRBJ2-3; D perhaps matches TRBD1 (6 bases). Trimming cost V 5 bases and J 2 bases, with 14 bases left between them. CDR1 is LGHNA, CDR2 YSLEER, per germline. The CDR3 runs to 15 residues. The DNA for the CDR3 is TGCGCCAGCAGCGGGACACCGTCCCCCACAGATACGCAGTATTTT. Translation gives CASSGTPSPTDTQYF.

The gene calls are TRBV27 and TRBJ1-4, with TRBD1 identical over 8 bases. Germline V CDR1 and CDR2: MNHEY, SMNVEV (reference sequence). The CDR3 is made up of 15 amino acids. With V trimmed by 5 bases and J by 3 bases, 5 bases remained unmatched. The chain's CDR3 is CASSRQGLPNEKLFF. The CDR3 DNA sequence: TGTGCCAGCAGTAGACAGGGGCTCCCTAATGAAAAACTGTTTTTT.

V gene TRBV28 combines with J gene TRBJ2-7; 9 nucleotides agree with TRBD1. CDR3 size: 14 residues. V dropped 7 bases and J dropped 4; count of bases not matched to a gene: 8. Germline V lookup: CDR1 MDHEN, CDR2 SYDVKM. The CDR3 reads CASTRTGERYEQYF. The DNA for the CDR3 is TGTGCCAGCACCCGGACAGGGGAAAGGTACGAGCAGTACTTC.

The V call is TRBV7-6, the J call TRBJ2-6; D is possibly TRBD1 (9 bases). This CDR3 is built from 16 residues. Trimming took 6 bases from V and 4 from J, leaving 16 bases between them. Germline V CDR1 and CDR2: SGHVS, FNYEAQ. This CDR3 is CASSSGTGNGANVLTF. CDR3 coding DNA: TGTGCCAGCAGTAGCGGGACAGGGAACGGGGCCAACGTCCTGACTTTC.

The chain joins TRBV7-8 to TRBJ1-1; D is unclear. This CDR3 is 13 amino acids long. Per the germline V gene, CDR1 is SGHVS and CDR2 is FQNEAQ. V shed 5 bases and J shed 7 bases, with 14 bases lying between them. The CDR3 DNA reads TGTGCCAGCAGCGCGAGCCTGCTCGGTGAAGCTTTCTTT. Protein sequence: CASSASLLGEAFF.

CDR3 in amino acids: CASNSGGAGGIEAFF. CDR3 bases: TGTGCCAGCAATTCCGGAGGGGCGGGTGGTATTGAAGCTTTCTTT. V gene TRBV28 combines with J gene TRBJ1-1; possible D gene TRBD1, 5 bases. The CDR3 has 15 amino acids. V lost 7 bases, J lost 7 bases, and 22 bases lay in between. Looked up from germline, CDR1 is MDHEN and CDR2 is SYDVKM.

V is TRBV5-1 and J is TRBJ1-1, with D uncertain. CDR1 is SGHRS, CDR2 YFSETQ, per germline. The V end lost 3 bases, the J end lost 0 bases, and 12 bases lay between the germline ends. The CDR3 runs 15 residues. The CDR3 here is CASSSGLNLNTEAFF. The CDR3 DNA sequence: TGCGCCAGCAGCTCAGGACTTAACTTGAACACTGAAGCTTTCTTT.

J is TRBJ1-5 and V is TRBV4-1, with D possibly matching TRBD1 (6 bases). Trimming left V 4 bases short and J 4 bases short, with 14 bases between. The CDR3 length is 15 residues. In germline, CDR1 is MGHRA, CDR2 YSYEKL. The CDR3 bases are TGCGCCAGCAGCCCACACAGGGCGACAAATCAGCCCCAGCATTTT. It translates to CASSPHRATNQPQHF.

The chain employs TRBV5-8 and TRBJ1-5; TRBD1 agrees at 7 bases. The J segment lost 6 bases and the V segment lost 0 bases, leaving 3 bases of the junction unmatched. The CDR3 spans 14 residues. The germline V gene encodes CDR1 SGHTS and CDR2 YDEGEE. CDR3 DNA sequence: TGTGCCAGCAGCTTGGTCCAGGGGGGTCAGCCCCAGCATTTT. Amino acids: CASSLVQGGQPQHF.

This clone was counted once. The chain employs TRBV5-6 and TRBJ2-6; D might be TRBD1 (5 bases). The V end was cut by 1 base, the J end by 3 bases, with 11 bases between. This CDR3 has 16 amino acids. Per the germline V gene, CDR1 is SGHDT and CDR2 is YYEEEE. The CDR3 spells CASSLRGWGGANVLTF. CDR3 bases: TGTGCCAGCAGCTTGAGGGGTTGGGGTGGGGCCAACGTCCTGACTTTC.

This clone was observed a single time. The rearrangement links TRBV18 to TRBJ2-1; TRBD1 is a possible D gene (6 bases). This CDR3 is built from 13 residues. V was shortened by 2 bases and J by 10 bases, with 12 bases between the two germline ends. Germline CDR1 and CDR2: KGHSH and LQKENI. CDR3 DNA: TGTGCCAGCTCACCAAGAGAGACAGGCGAGCAGTTCTTC. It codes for CASSPRETGEQFF.

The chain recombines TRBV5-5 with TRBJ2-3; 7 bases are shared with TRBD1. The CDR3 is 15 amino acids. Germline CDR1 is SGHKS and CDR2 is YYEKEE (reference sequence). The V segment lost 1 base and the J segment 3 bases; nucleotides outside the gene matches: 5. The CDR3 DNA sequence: TGTGCCAGCAGCTTGAGAGGGGGCGGTACAGATACGCAGTATTTT. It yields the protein CASSLRGGGTDTQYF. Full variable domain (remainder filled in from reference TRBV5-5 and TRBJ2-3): DAGVTQSPTHLIKTRGQQVTLRCSPISGHKSVSWYQQVLGQGPQFIFQYYEKEERGRGNFPDRFSARQFPNYSSELNVNALLLGDSALYLCASSLRGGGTDTQYFGPGTRLTVL.

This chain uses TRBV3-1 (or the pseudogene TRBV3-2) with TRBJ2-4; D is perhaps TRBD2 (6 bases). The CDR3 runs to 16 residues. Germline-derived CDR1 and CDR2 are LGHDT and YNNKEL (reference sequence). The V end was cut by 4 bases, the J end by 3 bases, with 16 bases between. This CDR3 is CASSRGGVGGKNIQYF. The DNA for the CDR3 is TGTGCCAGCAGCCGAGGAGGGGTGGGAGGCAAAAACATTCAGTACTTC.

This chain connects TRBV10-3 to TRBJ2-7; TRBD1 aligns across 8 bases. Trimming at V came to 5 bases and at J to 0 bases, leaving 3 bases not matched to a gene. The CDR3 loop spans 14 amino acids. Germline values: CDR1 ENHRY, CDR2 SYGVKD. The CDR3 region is CAISTGQGSYEQYV. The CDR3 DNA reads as TGTGCCATCAGTACCGGACAGGGCTCCTACGAGCAGTACGTC.

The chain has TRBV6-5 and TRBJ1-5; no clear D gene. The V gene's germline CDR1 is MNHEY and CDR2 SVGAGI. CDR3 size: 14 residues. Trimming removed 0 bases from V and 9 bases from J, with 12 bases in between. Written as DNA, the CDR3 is TGTGCCAGCAGTTACTCGGGCGGGTTCGGGCCCCAGCATTTT. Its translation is CASSYSGGFGPQHF.

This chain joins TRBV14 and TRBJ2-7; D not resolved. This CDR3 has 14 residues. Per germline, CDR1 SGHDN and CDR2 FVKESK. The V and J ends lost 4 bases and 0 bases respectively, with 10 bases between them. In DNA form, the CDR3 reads TGTGCCAGCAGCCGAAGTGCCGGCTCCTACGAGCAGTACGTC. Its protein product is CASSRSAGSYEQYV.

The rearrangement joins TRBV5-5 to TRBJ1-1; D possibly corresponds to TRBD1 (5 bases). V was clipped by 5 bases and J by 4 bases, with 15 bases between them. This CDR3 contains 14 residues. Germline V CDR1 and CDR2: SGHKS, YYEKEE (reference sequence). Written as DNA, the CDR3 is TGTGCCAGCAGGACCCCTGGGGCGCCCACTGAAGCTTTCTTT. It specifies CASRTPGAPTEAFF. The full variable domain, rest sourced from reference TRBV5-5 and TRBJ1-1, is DAGVTQSPTHLIKTRGQQVTLRCSPISGHKSVSWYQQVLGQGPQFIFQYYEKEERGRGNFPDRFSARQFPNYSSELNVNALLLGDSALYLCASRTPGAPTEAFFGQGTRLTVV.

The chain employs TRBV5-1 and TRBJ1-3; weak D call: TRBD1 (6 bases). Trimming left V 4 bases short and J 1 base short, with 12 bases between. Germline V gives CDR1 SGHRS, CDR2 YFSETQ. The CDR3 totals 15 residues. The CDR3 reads CASSPTGPSGNTIYF. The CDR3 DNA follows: TGCGCCAGCAGCCCCACAGGGCCTTCTGGAAACACCATATATTTT.

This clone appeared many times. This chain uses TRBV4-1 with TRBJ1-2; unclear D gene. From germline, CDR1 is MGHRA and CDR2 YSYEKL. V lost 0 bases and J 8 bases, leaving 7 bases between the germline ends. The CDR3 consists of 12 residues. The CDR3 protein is CASSQDSEGYTF. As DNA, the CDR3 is TGCGCCAGCAGCCAAGATTCAGAAGGCTACACCTTC.

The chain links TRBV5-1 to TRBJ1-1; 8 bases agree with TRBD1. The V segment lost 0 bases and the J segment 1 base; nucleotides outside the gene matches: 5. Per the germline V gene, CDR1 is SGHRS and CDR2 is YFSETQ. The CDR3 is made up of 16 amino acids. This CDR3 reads CASSLVGQGRNTEAFF. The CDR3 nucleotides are TGCGCCAGCAGCTTGGTTGGACAGGGACGGAACACTGAAGCTTTCTTT.

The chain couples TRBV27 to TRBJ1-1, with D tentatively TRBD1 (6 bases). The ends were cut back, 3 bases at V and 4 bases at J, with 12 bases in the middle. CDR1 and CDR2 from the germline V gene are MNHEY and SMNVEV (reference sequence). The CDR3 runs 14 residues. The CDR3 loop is CASSFEGRGTEAFF. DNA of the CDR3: TGTGCCAGCAGTTTCGAAGGCAGGGGCACTGAAGCTTTCTTT.

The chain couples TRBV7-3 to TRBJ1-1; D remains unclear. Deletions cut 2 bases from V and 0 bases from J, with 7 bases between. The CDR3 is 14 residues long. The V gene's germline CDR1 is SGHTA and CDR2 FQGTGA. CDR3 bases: TGTGCCAGCAGCTTACTAGGTATGAACACTGAAGCTTTCTTT. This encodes CASSLLGMNTEAFF.

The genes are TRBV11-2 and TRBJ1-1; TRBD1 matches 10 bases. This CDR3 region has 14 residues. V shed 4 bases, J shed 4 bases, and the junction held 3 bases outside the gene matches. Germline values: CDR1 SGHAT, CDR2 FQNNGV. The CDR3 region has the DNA TGTGCCAGCAGCTGGGACAGGGGTGGCACTGAAGCTTTCTTT. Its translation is CASSWDRGGTEAFF.

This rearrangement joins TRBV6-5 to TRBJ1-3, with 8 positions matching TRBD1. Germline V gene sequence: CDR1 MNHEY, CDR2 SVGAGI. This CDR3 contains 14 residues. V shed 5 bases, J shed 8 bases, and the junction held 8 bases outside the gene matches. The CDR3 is CASSSTGGLDTIYF. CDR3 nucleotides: TGTGCCAGCAGTAGTACAGGGGGACTGGACACCATATATTTT.